The entry below describes one T cell receptor (beta chain). Data came from immunoSEQ multiplex PCR; TCRdb stores just in-frame clones and leaves some out. In the table there are about 94,000 clones, roughly 84% of which are singletons. These data belong to a study of OX40 agonist ivuxolimab in advanced cancers. Turning to the study itself: The dose-escalation cohort had hepatocellular carcinoma, melanoma, renal cell or head and neck cancer.

Germline CDR1 reads MNHEY; CDR2 reads SMNVEV (reference sequence). This CDR3 is built from 13 residues. V was trimmed by 1 base and J by 4 bases, leaving 7 bases between them. The chain uses TRBV27 and TRBJ2-5; no reliable D call. The sequences come from CD4+ or CD8+ T cells sorted from blood, collected in a trial of the OX40 agonist ivuxolimab. The receptor's source is an adult with an advanced solid tumor such as melanoma, head and neck, liver or kidney cancer. CDR3 loop: CASSLLKGETQYF. The CDR3 nucleotides read TGTGCCAGCAGTTTATTAAAAGGAGAGACCCAGTACTTC.